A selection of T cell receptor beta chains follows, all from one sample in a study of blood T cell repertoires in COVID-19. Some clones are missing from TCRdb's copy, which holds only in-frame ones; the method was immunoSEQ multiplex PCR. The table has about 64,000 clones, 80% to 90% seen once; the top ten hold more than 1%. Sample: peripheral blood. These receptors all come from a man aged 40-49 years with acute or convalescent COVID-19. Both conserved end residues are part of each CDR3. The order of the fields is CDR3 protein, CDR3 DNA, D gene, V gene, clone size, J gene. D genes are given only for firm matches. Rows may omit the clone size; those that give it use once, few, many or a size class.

CDR3aa: CASSPAGTVQQYF
CDR3nt: TGTGCCAGCAGCCCCGCCGGGACAGTGCAGCAGTACTTC
d_gene: TRBD1
v_gene: TRBV14
abundance: NA
j_gene: TRBJ2-7

CDR3aa: CASSLDSLSQETQYF
CDR3nt: TGCGCCAGCAGCTTGGATAGCCTCTCCCAAGAGACCCAGTACTTC
d_gene: NA
v_gene: TRBV5-1
abundance: NA
j_gene: TRBJ2-5

CDR3aa: CSVEKGNYGYTF
CDR3nt: TGCAGCGTTGAGAAGGGGAACTATGGCTACACCTTC
d_gene: NA
v_gene: TRBV29-1
abundance: NA
j_gene: TRBJ1-2

CDR3aa: CASSPSSGTVNSPLHF
CDR3nt: TGCGCCAGCAGCCCTTCCTCCGGGACAGTTAATTCACCCCTCCACTTT
d_gene: TRBD1
v_gene: TRBV4-1
abundance: NA
j_gene: TRBJ1-6

CDR3aa: CASSEGRYEQYF
CDR3nt: TGTGCCAGCAGTGAGGGGCGATACGAGCAGTACTTC
d_gene: NA
v_gene: TRBV6-1
abundance: NA
j_gene: TRBJ2-7

CDR3aa: CASSYSGRGDSPLHF
CDR3nt: TGTGCCAGCAGTTACTCGGGCAGGGGAGATTCACCCCTCCACTTT
d_gene: NA
v_gene: TRBV6-5
abundance: NA
j_gene: TRBJ1-6

CDR3aa: CASSDQGLSVYGYTF
CDR3nt: TGTGCCAGCAGTGACCAGGGACTTTCCGTCTATGGCTACACCTTC
d_gene: NA
v_gene: TRBV2
abundance: NA
j_gene: TRBJ1-2

CDR3aa: CASSSQASLYGYTF
CDR3nt: TGTGCCAGCAGCTCCCAGGCCTCGTTGTATGGCTACACCTTC
d_gene: NA
v_gene: TRBV3-1/TRBV3-2
abundance: NA
j_gene: TRBJ1-2

CDR3aa: CAWINGGALEQFF
CDR3nt: TGTGCCTGGATAAACGGGGGGGCCTTGGAGCAGTTCTTC
d_gene: TRBD2
v_gene: TRBV30
abundance: NA
j_gene: TRBJ2-1

CDR3aa: CASSPGRGHEKLFF
CDR3nt: TGTGCCAGCAGCCCCGGGAGGGGACATGAAAAACTGTTTTTT
d_gene: NA
v_gene: TRBV7-9
abundance: medium-sized
j_gene: TRBJ1-4

CDR3aa: CASSRDSGLYQPQHF
CDR3nt: TGTGCCAGCAGCCGGGACAGCGGACTGTATCAGCCCCAGCATTTT
d_gene: TRBD1
v_gene: TRBV6-5
abundance: NA
j_gene: TRBJ1-5

CDR3aa: CASSLGDRRNEKLFF
CDR3nt: TGTGCCAGCAGCTTAGGGGACAGGAGAAATGAAAAACTGTTTTTT
d_gene: TRBD1
v_gene: TRBV7-9
abundance: few
j_gene: TRBJ1-4

CDR3aa: CASSLGYRGKAGELFF
CDR3nt: TGTGCCAGCAGTTTAGGGTACAGGGGGAAGGCCGGGGAGCTGTTTTTT
d_gene: TRBD1
v_gene: TRBV28
abundance: once
j_gene: TRBJ2-2

CDR3aa: CASSLGGLSGMGYTF
CDR3nt: TGTGCCAGCAGTTTGGGAGGGCTATCGGGTATGGGCTACACCTTC
d_gene: NA
v_gene: TRBV27
abundance: once
j_gene: TRBJ1-2

CDR3aa: CASSPVVGVNTEAFF
CDR3nt: TGCGCCAGCAGCCCCGTGGTTGGAGTAAACACTGAAGCTTTCTTT
d_gene: NA
v_gene: TRBV5-1
abundance: NA
j_gene: TRBJ1-1

CDR3aa: CASSPSSQMATNEKLFF
CDR3nt: TGTGCCAGCAGCCCCTCAAGCCAAATGGCAACTAATGAAAAACTGTTTTTT
d_gene: NA
v_gene: TRBV3-1/TRBV3-2
abundance: NA
j_gene: TRBJ1-4

CDR3aa: CASSLGANTEAFF
CDR3nt: TGTGCCAGCAGCTTAGGAGCGAACACTGAAGCTTTCTTT
d_gene: NA
v_gene: TRBV7-3
abundance: few
j_gene: TRBJ1-1

CDR3aa: CASSSRGITEAFF
CDR3nt: TGTGCCAGCAGTAGTAGGGGTATCACTGAAGCTTTCTTT
d_gene: NA
v_gene: TRBV6-5
abundance: NA
j_gene: TRBJ1-1

CDR3aa: CASSPTRRNTEAFF
CDR3nt: TGTGCCAGCAGTCCAACTCGGAGGAACACTGAAGCTTTCTTT
d_gene: NA
v_gene: TRBV6-5
abundance: NA
j_gene: TRBJ1-1

CDR3aa: CASSRDSSSYEQYF
CDR3nt: TGTGCCAGCAGTCGGGACAGTAGCTCCTACGAGCAGTACTTC
d_gene: TRBD1
v_gene: TRBV27
abundance: NA
j_gene: TRBJ2-7

CDR3aa: CAWSGYPGTYEQYF
CDR3nt: TGTGCCTGGAGTGGGTACCCGGGGACCTACGAGCAGTACTTC
d_gene: NA
v_gene: TRBV30
abundance: NA
j_gene: TRBJ2-7

CDR3aa: CATSDWGKKEDGYTF
CDR3nt: TGTGCCACCAGTGATTGGGGAAAAAAGGAGGATGGCTACACCTTC
d_gene: NA
v_gene: TRBV24-1
abundance: NA
j_gene: TRBJ1-2

CDR3aa: CASSPLETGGYNEQFF
CDR3nt: TGTGCCAGCTCACCGTTAGAGACAGGGGGCTACAATGAGCAGTTCTTC
d_gene: TRBD1
v_gene: TRBV18
abundance: few
j_gene: TRBJ2-1

CDR3aa: CAWNRGRGDQETQYF
CDR3nt: TGTGCCTGGAACAGGGGGCGCGGGGACCAAGAGACCCAGTACTTC
d_gene: TRBD1
v_gene: TRBV30
abundance: once
j_gene: TRBJ2-5

CDR3aa: CASSLAGGMDQPQHF
CDR3nt: TGCGCCAGCAGCCTAGCAGGGGGCATGGATCAGCCCCAGCATTTT
d_gene: TRBD1
v_gene: TRBV4-1
abundance: once
j_gene: TRBJ1-5

CDR3aa: CASSSQGAYGNTIYF
CDR3nt: TGTGCCAGCAGCTCACAGGGGGCCTATGGAAACACCATATATTTT
d_gene: TRBD1
v_gene: TRBV11-2
abundance: NA
j_gene: TRBJ1-3

CDR3aa: CASSPRDFEAFF
CDR3nt: TGTGCCAGCTCACCACGGGACTTTGAAGCTTTCTTT
d_gene: NA
v_gene: TRBV18
abundance: NA
j_gene: TRBJ1-1

CDR3aa: CASSQVQGAHPEAFF
CDR3nt: TGTGCCAGCAGCCAAGTGCAGGGGGCGCACCCTGAAGCTTTCTTT
d_gene: TRBD1
v_gene: TRBV3-1/TRBV3-2
abundance: NA
j_gene: TRBJ1-1

CDR3aa: CAAGGSPDEKLFF
CDR3nt: TGTGCCGCAGGGGGGTCACCGGATGAAAAACTGTTTTTT
d_gene: TRBD1
v_gene: TRBV5-4
abundance: NA
j_gene: TRBJ1-4

CDR3aa: CASSEWGQYEQFF
CDR3nt: TGCGCCAGCAGTGAATGGGGCCAGTATGAGCAGTTCTTC
d_gene: NA
v_gene: TRBV10-2
abundance: NA
j_gene: TRBJ2-1

CDR3aa: CASSQTRQGWTEAFF
CDR3nt: TGTGCCAGCAGTCAGACCCGACAGGGGTGGACTGAAGCTTTCTTT
d_gene: TRBD1
v_gene: TRBV25-1
abundance: NA
j_gene: TRBJ1-1

CDR3aa: CASSEGGGANEQFF
CDR3nt: TGTGCCAGCAGTGAAGGAGGGGGTGCCAATGAGCAGTTCTTC
d_gene: NA
v_gene: TRBV2
abundance: NA
j_gene: TRBJ2-1

CDR3aa: CASSHTSVLRAYNEQFF
CDR3nt: TGTGCCAGCTCACACACCTCCGTACTCAGGGCGTACAATGAGCAGTTCTTC
d_gene: NA
v_gene: TRBV18
abundance: NA
j_gene: TRBJ2-1

CDR3aa: CASSPLGVAGGIQYF
CDR3nt: TGTGCCAGCAGCCCCCTCGGGGTAGCGGGGGGGATTCAGTACTTC
d_gene: TRBD2
v_gene: TRBV14
abundance: NA
j_gene: TRBJ2-4

CDR3aa: CASSRGGAKNIQYF
CDR3nt: TGTGCCAGCTCCCGAGGGGGAGCCAAAAACATTCAGTACTTC
d_gene: NA
v_gene: TRBV2
abundance: NA
j_gene: TRBJ2-4

CDR3aa: CASSLSGLAGPTGELFF
CDR3nt: TGTGCCAGCAGCTTAAGCGGACTAGCGGGGCCCACCGGGGAGCTGTTTTTT
d_gene: TRBD2
v_gene: TRBV7-3
abundance: NA
j_gene: TRBJ2-2

CDR3aa: CAWSVASRFNEQYF
CDR3nt: TGTGCCTGGAGTGTAGCGTCTAGATTTAACGAGCAGTACTTC
d_gene: NA
v_gene: TRBV30
abundance: NA
j_gene: TRBJ2-7

CDR3aa: CASSPGGRGNQPQHF
CDR3nt: TGTGCCAGCAGTCCGGGCGGGCGGGGAAATCAGCCCCAGCATTTT
d_gene: NA
v_gene: TRBV6-5
abundance: NA
j_gene: TRBJ1-5

CDR3aa: CAWSERLTGDYGYTF
CDR3nt: TGTGCCTGGAGTGAACGCCTAACAGGGGATTATGGCTACACCTTC
d_gene: TRBD1
v_gene: TRBV30
abundance: NA
j_gene: TRBJ1-2

CDR3aa: CASSTTGNYGYTF
CDR3nt: TGCGCCAGCAGCACGACAGGGAACTATGGCTACACCTTC
d_gene: TRBD1
v_gene: TRBV4-1
abundance: NA
j_gene: TRBJ1-2

CDR3aa: CASSSRGDGYTF
CDR3nt: TGTGCCAGCAGCAGCAGGGGAGACGGCTACACCTTC
d_gene: NA
v_gene: TRBV7-9
abundance: many
j_gene: TRBJ1-2

CDR3aa: CASSPIPTSTDTQYF
CDR3nt: TGTGCCAGCTCACCAATTCCTACTAGCACAGATACGCAGTATTTT
d_gene: NA
v_gene: TRBV18
abundance: few
j_gene: TRBJ2-3

CDR3aa: CASRGQENTEAFF
CDR3nt: TGTGCCAGCAGGGGACAGGAGAACACTGAAGCTTTCTTT
d_gene: TRBD1
v_gene: TRBV11-1
abundance: NA
j_gene: TRBJ1-1

CDR3aa: CASERGKGNTIYF
CDR3nt: TGTGCCAGTGAAAGGGGGAAAGGAAACACCATATATTTT
d_gene: NA
v_gene: TRBV19
abundance: NA
j_gene: TRBJ1-3

CDR3aa: CASSRVSGVTDTQYF
CDR3nt: TGTGCCAGCAGCAGAGTTAGCGGCGTCACAGATACGCAGTATTTT
d_gene: NA
v_gene: TRBV7-3
abundance: few
j_gene: TRBJ2-3

CDR3aa: CASSLDQGTEAFF
CDR3nt: TGTGCCAGCAGCTTAGACCAGGGCACTGAAGCTTTCTTT
d_gene: NA
v_gene: TRBV7-3
abundance: NA
j_gene: TRBJ1-1

CDR3aa: CASSPWDSLGTDTQYF
CDR3nt: TGTGCCAGCAGCCCTTGGGACAGCCTGGGCACAGATACGCAGTATTTT
d_gene: TRBD1
v_gene: TRBV6-2/TRBV6-3
abundance: NA
j_gene: TRBJ2-3

CDR3aa: CASGPGRYTEAFF
CDR3nt: TGTGCCAGTGGTCCAGGGAGGTACACTGAAGCTTTCTTT
d_gene: NA
v_gene: TRBV19
abundance: NA
j_gene: TRBJ1-1

CDR3aa: CASSLFGGGGANVLTF
CDR3nt: TGTGCCAGCAGCTTATTTGGGGGCGGTGGGGCCAACGTCCTGACTTTC
d_gene: NA
v_gene: TRBV7-3
abundance: NA
j_gene: TRBJ2-6

CDR3aa: CASVKGPFYGYTF
CDR3nt: TGTGCCAGTGTTAAGGGGCCTTTCTATGGCTACACCTTC
d_gene: NA
v_gene: TRBV19
abundance: NA
j_gene: TRBJ1-2

CDR3aa: CASRRTGGGQPQHF
CDR3nt: TGTGCCAGCAGGCGGACAGGGGGAGGCCAGCCCCAGCATTTT
d_gene: TRBD1
v_gene: TRBV6-5
abundance: NA
j_gene: TRBJ1-5

CDR3aa: CASSIGGFEAFF
CDR3nt: TGTGCCAGCAGCATTGGGGGGTTTGAAGCTTTCTTT
d_gene: NA
v_gene: TRBV5-5
abundance: once
j_gene: TRBJ1-1

CDR3aa: CAWSVMGRSTDTQYF
CDR3nt: TGTGCCTGGAGTGTAATGGGCCGAAGCACAGATACGCAGTATTTT
d_gene: NA
v_gene: TRBV30
abundance: NA
j_gene: TRBJ2-3

CDR3aa: CASGQSITGELFF
CDR3nt: TGTGCATCGGGACAGTCAATCACCGGGGAGCTGTTTTTT
d_gene: TRBD1
v_gene: TRBV30
abundance: NA
j_gene: TRBJ2-2

CDR3aa: CASSEGLAGGVETQYF
CDR3nt: TGTGCCAGCAGCGAAGGACTAGCGGGGGGTGTAGAGACCCAGTACTTC
d_gene: TRBD2
v_gene: TRBV5-6
abundance: NA
j_gene: TRBJ2-5